A single sample is the source of the 9 T cell receptor beta chains below, sequenced in a study of T cell responses to AZD1222 COVID-19 vaccine. The method was immunoSEQ multiplex PCR; TCRdb's version includes in-frame clones alone and lacks a portion of them. This table holds 40,000 to 60,000 clones, roughly 90% found once. The source material was peripheral blood, sampled 28 days after the second AZD1222 dose. These receptors originate from an adult who received the AZD1222 COVID-19 vaccine.

This clone showed up just once. The chain has TRBV2 and TRBJ2-7; 9 bases fit TRBD1. V was clipped by 7 bases and J by 0 bases; unmatched bases: 4. The CDR3 runs 14 residues. The germline V gene encodes CDR1 SNHLY and CDR2 FYNNEI. The CDR3 spells CASTSQGASYEQYF. CDR3 coding DNA: TGTGCCAGCACCTCACAGGGGGCCTCCTACGAGCAGTACTTC.

The chain recombines TRBV28 with TRBJ1-1; D possibly corresponds to TRBD1 (5 bases). The CDR3 has 15 amino acids. Trimming cost V 4 bases and J 5 bases, with 17 bases left between them. Germline CDR1 is MDHEN and CDR2 is SYDVKM. The CDR3 loop is CASSSPSGPGTEAFF. CDR3 DNA sequence: TGTGCCAGCAGTTCCCCCTCAGGGCCGGGGACTGAAGCTTTCTTT.

A single count supports this clone. This chain uses TRBV19 with TRBJ1-5; a possible D gene is TRBD1 (5 bases). Germline lookup yields CDR1 LNHDA and CDR2 SQIVND (reference sequence). The CDR3 sequence is 15 residues long. The germline V and J ends were trimmed by 3 bases and 3 bases, with 12 bases remaining between them. CDR3 sequence reads: CASSILGRDNQPQHF. In DNA form, the CDR3 reads TGTGCCAGTAGTATTTTGGGCAGGGACAATCAGCCCCAGCATTTT.

This sequence joins TRBV4-2 and TRBJ2-7; D gene ambiguous. The CDR3 is made up of 16 amino acids. V dropped 0 bases and J dropped 2 bases, with 14 bases sitting between them. Per the germline V gene, CDR1 is LGHNA and CDR2 is YNFKEQ. The CDR3 DNA reads as TGTGCCAGCAGCCAAGATCTGGCGCCAGTCGCCTACGAGCAGTACTTC. This encodes CASSQDLAPVAYEQYF.

The V and J genes are TRBV7-2 and TRBJ2-6, with a tentative D call TRBD2 (6 bases). CDR1 SGHTA and CDR2 FQGNSA come from the germline V gene. Between the trimmed V and J ends, which lost 5 bases and 2 bases, there was a span of 10 bases. The CDR3 totals 15 residues. CDR3 amino acids: CASSIRLAGANVLTF. CDR3 nucleotides: TGTGCCAGCAGCATAAGACTAGCTGGGGCCAACGTCCTGACTTTC. Supplemented by reference TRBV7-2 and TRBJ2-6, the full variable domain reads GAGVSQSPSNKVTEKGKDVELRCDPISGHTALYWYRQSLGQGLEFLIYFQGNSAPDKSGLPSDRFSAERTGGSVSTLTIQRTQQEDSAVYLCASSIRLAGANVLTFGAGSRLTVL.

V and J are TRBV12-3 or TRBV12-4 and TRBJ1-1; D remains ambiguous. The CDR3 is 13 amino acids. The V gene lost 7 bases and the J gene lost 6 bases, with 15 bases spanning the gap. The CDR3 region is CASTNGMVAEAFF. The CDR3, as DNA: TGTGCCAGCACAAACGGGATGGTGGCTGAAGCTTTCTTT.

CDR3 nucleotides: TGTGCCAGCAGCCAACTATCGGGGGGTGAAAAACTGTTTTTT. The encoded protein is CASSQLSGGEKLFF. The chain joins TRBV3-1 (or the pseudogene TRBV3-2) to TRBJ1-4, with D perhaps matching TRBD1 (5 bases). Germline V CDR1 and CDR2: LGHDT, YNNKEL (reference sequence). This CDR3 is built from 14 residues. V lost 2 bases and J 7 bases, leaving 11 bases between the germline ends.

About this clone itself: The junction departs from the called germline gene at one end, perhaps through a read error. This rearrangement joins TRBV30 to TRBJ1-1, with D unresolved. Germline V gene data show CDR1 as GTSNPN and CDR2 as SVGIG (reference sequence). The CDR3 contains 12 residues. The CDR3 protein is CAWSGPNSEAFF. The CDR3 DNA reads as TGTGCCTGGTCCGGCCCGAACTCTGAAGCTTTCTTT.

The gene calls are TRBV7-2 and TRBJ2-1, with a possible D match to TRBD2 (5 bases). The germline gives CDR1 SGHTA, CDR2 FQGNSA. Trimming pared 1 base from V and 11 bases from J, leaving 12 bases between. CDR3 size: 13 residues. CDR3 sequence: CASSLDPRVQQFF. The CDR3, as DNA: TGTGCCAGCAGCTTAGATCCGAGGGTGCAGCAGTTCTTC. Full variable domain (missing parts from reference TRBV7-2 and TRBJ2-1): GAGVSQSPSNKVTEKGKDVELRCDPISGHTALYWYRQSLGQGLEFLIYFQGNSAPDKSGLPSDRFSAERTGGSVSTLTIQRTQQEDSAVYLCASSLDPRVQQFFGPGTRLTVL.